These 2 T cell receptor beta chains came from one sample sequenced in a study of post-analysis software for immune sequencing data. What these receptors recognize is not known. General observations from the study: Four to six TRBV segments (TRBV5-6, TRBV5-1 and TRBV20-1 among them) occurred more frequently in patients than in controls.

Unique molecular identifiers tagged the TCR beta cDNA libraries. Using its own MiXCR run on the PCR reads, TCRdb lists one record per CDR3 protein. Found here are hundreds of thousands of distinct CDR3 sequences, 59% of them singletons; the top ten hold roughly 12%. Sequencing used blood. The receptor set was obtained from a girl aged 2-15 years with multiple sclerosis.

This clonotype was detected only a few times. V and J are TRBV20-1 and TRBJ1-2; D ambiguous. From germline, CDR1 is DFQATT and CDR2 SNEGSKA (reference sequence). The CDR3 totals 15 residues. Trimming left V 0 bases short and J 3 bases short, with 14 bases between. The CDR3 nucleotides are TGCAGTGCTAGAGACCGAACACAATACGACTATGGCTACACCTTC. Its protein product is CSARDRTQYDYGYTF.

The chain has TRBV29-1 and TRBJ2-1, with a weak D call TRBD1 (5 bases). Germline values: CDR1 SQVTM, CDR2 ANQGSEA. Trimming took off 6 bases at V and 8 bases at J, with 14 bases between the two ends. This CDR3 comprises 12 residues. CDR3 sequence (DNA): TGCAGCGTGAGAATCAGGGTCGATGAGCAGTTCTTC. Its translation is CSVRIRVDEQFF.